The 16 T cell receptor beta chains given below trace back to one sample, sequenced in a study of monozygotic twins with inflammatory bowel disease (dated by TCRdb to the late 2010s). Library creation used 5' RACE. TCRdb names Illumina HiSeq 2500 as the instrument used. TCRdb reanalyzed the reads, keeping one entry per CDR3 protein sequence and omitting DNA. For this sample, the table gives about 300,000 distinct CDR3 sequences. The ten largest clones represent roughly 5.2% of the sample. Sequencing was performed on blood. These receptors came from a human donor with ulcerative colitis or Crohn's disease, or a healthy co-twin of an affected twin (not recorded which).

Here the CDR3 reads CASRYGAGELFF. The chain recombines TRBV19 with TRBJ2-2. The CDR3 consists of 12 residues. CDR1 and CDR2 from the germline V gene are LNHDA and SQIVND (reference sequence).

The chain combines TRBV5-1 with TRBJ2-7; TCRdb's D call of TRBD1 is untestable without DNA. The CDR3 contains 15 residues. Germline V gene lookup returns CDR1 SGHRS and CDR2 YFSETQ. CDR3 region: CASSKSRDRAYEQYF.

The gene calls are TRBV19 and TRBJ2-2; TCRdb designates TRBD1, a call that cannot be tested without DNA. There are 16 residues in the CDR3. Germline values: CDR1 LNHDA, CDR2 SQIVND (reference sequence). The CDR3 loop reads CASRITGTANTGELFF.

The CDR3 loop reads CASSLGTGDSNQPQHF. The V and J genes are TRBV7-8 and TRBJ1-5; the TCRdb D gene call, TRBD1, has no DNA to confirm it. The CDR3 totals 16 residues. Germline CDR1 and CDR2: SGHVS and FQNEAQ.

The chain couples TRBV6-1 to TRBJ2-3; TCRdb lists TRBD1, though no DNA is available to test this call. Germline values: CDR1 MNHNS, CDR2 SASEGT. The CDR3 is 18 residues long. The CDR3 here is CASSEETSGTARTDTQYF.

This chain connects TRBV29-1 to TRBJ1-1; TCRdb reports TRBD1, a call that lacks DNA to check it against. Looked up from germline, CDR1 is SQVTM and CDR2 is ANQGSEA. The CDR3 covers 14 residues. CDR3 region: CSVAWGSTDTEAFF.

V is TRBV5-1 and J is TRBJ2-3; the D call of TRBD1 rests on TCRdb alone, since no DNA is present to check it. CDR1 SGHRS and CDR2 YFSETQ come from the germline V gene. This CDR3 region has 14 residues. This chain's CDR3 is CASSLGHGLDTQYF.

The chain uses TRBV7-8 and TRBJ2-2. Looked up from germline, CDR1 is SGHVS and CDR2 is FQNEAQ. The CDR3 is 17 amino acids. The CDR3 here is CASSRLGSTLNTGELFF.

Here the CDR3 reads CASSPGQAKTGELFF. The chain uses TRBV4-3 and TRBJ2-2; TCRdb designates TRBD1, a call that cannot be tested without DNA. The CDR3 extends over 15 amino acids. Germline CDR1 LGHNA, CDR2 YSLEER.

The chain uses TRBV12-3 or TRBV12-4 and TRBJ1-5; with no DNA, the TCRdb D assignment of TRBD1 cannot be verified. This CDR3 spans 14 amino acids. The CDR3 reads CASKVGGSVQPQHF.

The CDR3 region is CASSSLTSPSFYF. The chain uses TRBV5-4 and TRBJ2-5; TCRdb's D call of TRBD2 is untestable without DNA. This CDR3 has 13 amino acids. The germline gives CDR1 SGHNT, CDR2 YYREEE (reference sequence). Looking up the rest from reference TRBV5-4 and TRBJ2-5 gives the full variable domain: ETGVTQSPTHLIKTRGQQVTLRCSSQSGHNTVSWYQQALGQGPQFIFQYYREEENGRGNFPPRFSGLQFPNYSSELNVNALELDDSALYLCASSSLTSPSFYFGPGTRLLVL.

The CDR3 protein is CASSPAAVTYEQYF. The chain employs TRBV7-9 and TRBJ2-7. Germline CDR1 reads SEHNR; CDR2 reads FQNEAQ (reference sequence). The CDR3 totals 14 residues.

The rearrangement joins TRBV28 to TRBJ1-1; without DNA, the TCRdb call of TRBD1 cannot be checked. The length of the CDR3 is 16 residues. The germline gives CDR1 MDHEN, CDR2 SYDVKM. CDR3 protein: CASSQPLTGRNTEAFF.

The CDR3 sequence is CASSLWGGTDTQYF. The rearrangement links TRBV28 to TRBJ2-3; TCRdb picks TRBD1, but there is no DNA to check that call. Germline V gene data show CDR1 as MDHEN and CDR2 as SYDVKM. The CDR3 is made up of 14 amino acids. The full variable domain, completed using reference TRBV28 and TRBJ2-3, is DVKVTQSSRYLVKRTGEKVFLECVQDMDHENMFWYRQDPGLGLRLIYFSYDVKMKEKGDIPEGYSVSREKKERFSLILESASTNQTSMYLCASSLWGGTDTQYFGPGTRLTVL.

The V and J genes are TRBV20-1 and TRBJ2-1. Germline-derived CDR1 and CDR2 are DFQATT and SNEGSKA (reference sequence). This CDR3 spans 15 amino acids. CDR3 sequence reads: CSAFQEISSYNEQFF.

The chain couples TRBV2 to TRBJ1-6; TCRdb's D call, TRBD1, is unchecked because there is no DNA. The germline CDR1 and CDR2 sequences are SNHLY and FYNNEI. The CDR3 totals 14 residues. The CDR3 is CASSEGQPLGPLHF. The full variable domain, in which reference TRBV2 and TRBJ1-6 provide the parts outside the CDR3, is EPEVTQTPSHQVTQMGQEVILRCVPISNHLYFYWYRQILGQKVEFLVSFYNNEISEKSEIFDDQFSVERPDGSNFTLKIRSTKLEDSAMYFCASSEGQPLGPLHFGNGTRLTVT.